The 12 T cell receptor beta chains below were found in one sample sequenced in a study of naive CD8 T cells in extremely preterm neonates. Produced via immunoSEQ multiplex PCR; TCRdb's table is partial and in-frame only. The sample holds about 5,200 clones, approximately 96% seen once. The sequenced material came from naive CD8+ T cells from blood. These receptors originate from a human donor in good health.

The rearrangement links TRBV4-1 to TRBJ2-1; 7 bases are shared with TRBD2. Trimming took 1 base from V and 8 from J; bases not matched to a gene: 5. The germline V gene has CDR1 MGHRA and CDR2 YSYEKL. The CDR3 extends over 14 amino acids. The CDR3 sequence is CASSQGFRGDEQFF. In nucleotides, the CDR3 is TGCGCCAGCAGCCAAGGCTTCCGGGGGGATGAGCAGTTCTTC.

This clone is a singleton in its sample. The chain uses TRBV9 and TRBJ2-7, with a possible D match to TRBD2 (6 bases). V was cut by 3 bases and J by 0 bases, with 13 bases left in between. Germline CDR1 reads SGDLS; CDR2 reads YYNGEE. The CDR3 consists of 15 residues. The CDR3 DNA follows: TGTGCCAGCAGCGCCGCGGGGCATTCCTCCTACGAGCAGTACTTC. Amino acid sequence: CASSAAGHSSYEQYF. Variable domain in full (rest from reference TRBV9 and TRBJ2-7): DSGVTQTPKHLITATGQRVTLRCSPRSGDLSVYWYQQSLDQGLQFLIQYYNGEERAKGNILERFSAQQFPDLHSELNLSSLELGDSALYFCASSAAGHSSYEQYFGPGTRLTVT.

This sequence joins TRBV27 and TRBJ2-3; 12 bases line up with TRBD2. There are 17 residues in the CDR3. V shed 2 bases and J 1 base; nucleotides not matched to a gene: 4. Germline values: CDR1 MNHEY, CDR2 SMNVEV (reference sequence). DNA for the CDR3: TGTGCCAGCAGTTTAGGGCTAGCGGGGGGGCGCACAGATACGCAGTATTTT. This codes for CASSLGLAGGRTDTQYF.

The chain carries TRBV7-2 and TRBJ2-1; 11 positions match TRBD1. Germline trimming cut 3 bases from V and 6 bases from J; bases unmatched to any gene: 4. The CDR3 sequence is 15 residues long. The germline CDR1 and CDR2 sequences are SGHTA and FQGNSA. The DNA of the CDR3 is TGTGCCAGCAGCTTCGGACAGGGGGCGCTCAATGAGCAGTTCTTC. This codes for CASSFGQGALNEQFF.

The gene calls are TRBV5-1 and TRBJ2-3; 8 bases fit TRBD2. In germline, CDR1 is SGHRS, CDR2 YFSETQ. V was pared by 0 bases and J by 13 bases, with 7 bases of the junction left unmatched. This CDR3 comprises 13 residues. CDR3 DNA sequence: TGCGCCAGCAGCTTGGATGGGCCGGGACTAGAGTATTTT. Its protein product is CASSLDGPGLEYF.

Concerning this clone itself: Other DNA sequences within the sample encode an identical CDR3. The chain combines TRBV5-6 with TRBJ1-1, with D perhaps TRBD1 (5 bases). The CDR3 has 14 residues. V was clipped by 0 bases and J by 8 bases, with 14 bases between them. Germline values: CDR1 SGHDT, CDR2 YYEEEE. The DNA for the CDR3 is TGTGCCAGCAGCTTGGTCGGGGGTATGACCGAAGCTTTCTTT. It specifies CASSLVGGMTEAFF. The variable domain in full, completed from reference TRBV5-6 and TRBJ1-1, reads DAGVTQSPTHLIKTRGQQVTLRCSPKSGHDTVSWYQQALGQGPQFIFQYYEEEERQRGNFPDRFSGHQFPNYSSELNVNALLLGDSALYLCASSLVGGMTEAFFGQGTRLTVV.

This clone has only one observation. The V call is TRBV27, the J call TRBJ1-2; tentatively, D is TRBD1 (5 bases). The CDR3 loop spans 14 amino acids. Trimming took 3 bases from V and 4 from J, leaving 12 bases between them. Per the germline V gene, CDR1 is MNHEY and CDR2 is SMNVEV (reference sequence). In DNA, the CDR3 is TGTGCCAGCAGTTTTTCAGGGAACGGCTATGGCTACACCTTC. Protein: CASSFSGNGYGYTF.

This sequence joins TRBV15 and TRBJ2-7; D is possibly TRBD2 (8 bases). The CDR3 is 16 residues long. V shed 1 base and J shed 3 bases, with 16 bases lying between them. The germline CDR1 and CDR2 sequences are LNHNV and YYDKDF (reference sequence). The CDR3 sequence: CATSRAGGGPDYEQYF. CDR3 DNA sequence: TGTGCCACCAGCAGAGCGGGAGGGGGCCCTGACTACGAGCAGTACTTC.

This clone showed up just once. The chain joins TRBV19 to TRBJ1-1; D might be TRBD1 (5 bases). The CDR3 is 17 amino acids. V lost 6 bases to trimming and J lost 1 base, with 21 bases between them. CDR1 and CDR2 (germline): LNHDA, SQIVND (reference sequence). Here the CDR3 DNA reads TGTGCCAGTAGCAATGCCCTCTTCAGGGCGGAGAACACTGAAGCTTTCTTT. Its translation: CASSNALFRAENTEAFF.

This clone has more than one count but fewer than ten. The chain couples TRBV4-3 to TRBJ1-3, with a tentative D call TRBD1 (5 bases). Germline loops: CDR1 LGHNA, CDR2 YSLEER. There are 18 residues in the CDR3. V lost 1 base and J 0 bases, leaving 16 bases between the germline ends. The CDR3 protein is CASSQVYGGRASGNTIYF. The CDR3 DNA is TGCGCCAGCAGCCAAGTCTACGGGGGGAGAGCCTCTGGAAACACCATATATTTT.

The rearrangement joins TRBV9 to TRBJ1-3, with D maybe TRBD1 (5 bases). Germline loops: CDR1 SGDLS, CDR2 YYNGEE. The CDR3 is 13 residues long. V shed 7 bases and J shed 0 bases, with 8 bases lying between them. Here the CDR3 reads CASSDSSGNTIYF. CDR3 sequence (DNA): TGTGCCAGCTCTGACAGCTCTGGAAACACCATATATTTT.

This chain connects TRBV5-1 to TRBJ2-1; TRBD1 is a possible D gene (5 bases). This CDR3 has 16 residues. Germline V gene data show CDR1 as SGHRS and CDR2 as YFSETQ. Deletions cut 2 bases from V and 0 bases from J, with 12 bases between. CDR3 sequence: CASSFTGSSSYNEQFF. DNA of the CDR3: TGCGCCAGCAGCTTTACAGGATCGAGCTCCTACAATGAGCAGTTCTTC.